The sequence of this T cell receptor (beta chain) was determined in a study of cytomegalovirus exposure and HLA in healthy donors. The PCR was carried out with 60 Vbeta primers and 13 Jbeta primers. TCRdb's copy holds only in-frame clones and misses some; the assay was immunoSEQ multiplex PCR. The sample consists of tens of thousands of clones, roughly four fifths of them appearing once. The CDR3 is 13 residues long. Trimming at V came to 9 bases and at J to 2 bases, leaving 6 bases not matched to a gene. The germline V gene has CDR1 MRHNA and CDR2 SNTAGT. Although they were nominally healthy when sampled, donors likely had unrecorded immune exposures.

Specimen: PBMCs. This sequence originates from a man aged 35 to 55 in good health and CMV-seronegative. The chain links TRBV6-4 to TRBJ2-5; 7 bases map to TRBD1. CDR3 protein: CASTGQNQETQYF. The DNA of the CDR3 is TGTGCCAGTACGGGACAGAATCAAGAGACCCAGTACTTC.